These 27 T cell receptor beta chains were all obtained from the same sample, sequenced in a study of T-cell memory formation after mild COVID-19. In TCRdb, the 5' RACE reads were re-called with MiXCR into one record per CDR3 protein. The sample lists 350,000 to 500,000 distinct CDR3 sequences, 15% to 20% occurring once. The sample taken for sequencing was PBMCs or a T cell subset sorted from them (not recorded which). The receptors were sampled from a man aged 18 to 35 who had mild COVID-19 (a few samples of this study predate the infection). Cell type and time point are not known.

The chain links TRBV20-1 to TRBJ1-6; D not certain. Trimming cost V 0 bases and J 4 bases, with 16 bases left between them. CDR1 is DFQATT and CDR2 is SNEGSKA in the germline V gene (reference sequence). The CDR3 loop spans 17 amino acids. The CDR3 sequence: CSARDLATTTYNSPLHF. In DNA form, the CDR3 reads TGCAGTGCTAGAGATCTCGCGACAACTACGTATAATTCACCCCTCCACTTT.

The CDR3 loop reads CASSIRDIEGYTF. The CDR3, as DNA: TGTGCCAGCAGCATCCGGGACATCGAGGGCTACACCTTC. The chain carries TRBV21-1 and TRBJ1-2; the listed D gene, TRBD1, was not tested against the DNA. TRBV21-1 represents a pseudogene. The CDR3 is 13 residues long.

In its sample, this clonotype was seen many times. This chain uses TRBV7-2 with TRBJ2-5, with TRBD2 identical over 13 bases. Germline lookup yields CDR1 SGHTA and CDR2 FQGNSA. The CDR3 runs to 15 residues. V trimming: 7 bases; J trimming: 2 bases; junction bases outside the gene matches: 4. CDR3 nucleotides: TGTGCCAGCAAATCGGGACTAGCGGGGCAAGAGACCCAGTACTTC. Protein sequence: CASKSGLAGQETQYF.

The chain employs TRBV20-1 and TRBJ2-2; a possible D gene is TRBD1 (6 bases). The germline gives CDR1 DFQATT, CDR2 SNEGSKA (reference sequence). This CDR3 contains 14 residues. Trimming took off 3 bases at V and 7 bases at J, with 15 bases between the two ends. In DNA, the CDR3 is TGCAGTGCTAGGAGGGGGTCTAGTAACGGGGAGCTGTTTTTT. Encoded protein: CSARRGSSNGELFF.

The chain recombines TRBV6-5 with TRBJ2-7; D might be TRBD2 (5 bases). CDR3 size: 14 residues. Germline CDR1 reads MNHEY; CDR2 reads SVGAGI. Trimming left V 1 base short and J 2 bases short, with 9 bases between. The CDR3 coding sequence is TGTGCCAGCAGTTACTTAGGACTTGCCTACGAGCAGTACTTC. This encodes CASSYLGLAYEQYF.

This chain joins TRBV9 and TRBJ2-5, with 10 bases identical to TRBD2. In germline, CDR1 is SGDLS, CDR2 YYNGEE. This CDR3 is built from 15 residues. The J segment lost 4 bases and the V segment lost 3 bases, leaving 6 bases of the junction unmatched. This chain's CDR3 is CASSEAGGRGETQYF. The CDR3 DNA reads as TGTGCCAGCAGCGAAGCGGGGGGGCGGGGAGAGACCCAGTACTTC.

This sequence joins TRBV6-6 and TRBJ2-7; 8 bases line up with TRBD1. Germline V lookup: CDR1 MNHNY, CDR2 SVGAGI (reference sequence). The CDR3 is made up of 15 amino acids. The junction had 6 bases not matched to a gene; V was cut back by 4 bases and J by 1 base. The CDR3 DNA reads as TGTGCCAGCAGTTCAGGGACAGGAAAGTCCTACGAGCAGTACGTC. This sequence encodes CASSSGTGKSYEQYV.

This CDR3 reads CSAGQGWDEKLFF. The CDR3 bases are TGCAGTGCCGGGCAGGGGTGGGACGAAAAACTGTTTTTT. The gene calls are TRBV20-1 and TRBJ1-4; TRBD1 is a possible D gene (6 bases). From germline, CDR1 is DFQATT and CDR2 SNEGSKA (reference sequence). Between the trimmed V and J ends, which lost 6 bases and 8 bases, there was a span of 16 bases. The CDR3 covers 13 residues.

This clonotype was observed a handful of times. V gene TRBV6-1 combines with J gene TRBJ2-5; 7 bases are a match to TRBD2. CDR3 size: 14 residues. Trimming took 2 bases from V and 4 from J; bases not matched to a gene: 4. Germline values: CDR1 MNHNS, CDR2 SASEGT. This chain's CDR3 is CASSESSGGETQYF. CDR3 sequence (DNA): TGTGCCAGCAGTGAATCGTCGGGGGGAGAGACCCAGTACTTC.

The chain is built from TRBV12-3 or TRBV12-4 and TRBJ1-5; D is uncertain. Trimming cost V 9 bases and J 1 base, with 16 bases left between them. The CDR3 covers 15 residues. CDR3 coding DNA: TGTGCCAGTGCTACCGAGGGAGCGAGCAATCAGCCCCAGCATTTT. Protein sequence: CASATEGASNQPQHF.

This rearrangement joins TRBV28 to TRBJ2-1, with a tentative D call TRBD1 (5 bases). This CDR3 spans 16 amino acids. The V end lost 6 bases, the J end lost 2 bases, and 17 bases lay between the germline ends. Germline CDR1 reads MDHEN; CDR2 reads SYDVKM. The CDR3 region is CASRVLQVTAYNEQFF. CDR3 nucleotide sequence: TGTGCCAGCAGGGTCCTACAGGTTACGGCCTACAATGAGCAGTTCTTC.

The rearrangement joins TRBV18 to TRBJ2-6, with D perhaps given as TRBD1 or TRBD2 (5 bases each). Germline V gene sequence: CDR1 KGHSH, CDR2 LQKENI. Between the trimmed V and J ends, which lost 1 base and 0 bases, there was a span of 13 bases. CDR3 size: 18 residues. The CDR3 spells CASSPRPGGSSGANVLTF. CDR3 in DNA: TGTGCCAGCTCACCACGTCCTGGGGGAAGCTCTGGGGCCAACGTCCTGACTTTC.

The chain employs TRBV5-6 and TRBJ2-7; TRBD1 agrees at 9 bases. Trimming took 0 bases from V and 4 from J; bases not matched to a gene: 8. Germline CDR1 reads SGHDT; CDR2 reads YYEEEE. This CDR3 region has 16 residues. CDR3: CASSLAMGDRVYEQYF. CDR3 nucleotide sequence: TGTGCCAGCAGCTTGGCTATGGGGGACAGGGTGTACGAGCAGTACTTC.

This clonotype was counted only a few times. This sequence joins TRBV5-1 and TRBJ2-1, with a possible D match to TRBD1 (5 bases). This CDR3 has 16 residues. Trimming shortened V by 3 bases and J by 0 bases, and 13 bases separated the two germline ends. Per germline, CDR1 SGHRS and CDR2 YFSETQ. The CDR3 is CASSYLPDNSYNEQFF. CDR3 bases: TGCGCCAGCAGCTACCTCCCGGACAACTCCTACAATGAGCAGTTCTTC.

Only a few counts were recorded for this clonotype. The chain couples TRBV29-1 to TRBJ2-1, with TRBD1 matching 9 bases. The CDR3 consists of 12 residues. V shed 7 bases and J 8 bases; nucleotides not matched to a gene: 6. Germline assignment: CDR1 SQVTM and CDR2 ANQGSEA. Written as DNA, the CDR3 is TGCAGCGGGGACAGGGTTGGGGATGAGCAGTTCTTC. It encodes CSGDRVGDEQFF.

The gene calls are TRBV4-3 and TRBJ1-1, with D tentatively TRBD1 (5 bases). With 4 bases removed from V and 0 bases from J, the gap between germline ends came to 12 bases. The CDR3 length is 15 residues. Germline V gene lookup returns CDR1 LGHNA and CDR2 YSLEER. CDR3 region: CASSPQEGLNTEAFF. CDR3 DNA sequence: TGCGCCAGCAGCCCGCAGGAGGGGTTGAACACTGAAGCTTTCTTT.

The table lists this clonotype with many counts. The chain carries TRBV5-1 and TRBJ2-5; tentatively, D is TRBD2 (6 bases). This CDR3 is 14 amino acids long. The V end was cut by 4 bases, the J end by 1 base, with 11 bases between. Germline CDR1 reads SGHRS; CDR2 reads YFSETQ. CDR3 loop: CASSLGLGQETQYF. CDR3 sequence (DNA): TGCGCCAGCAGCCTGGGACTTGGCCAAGAGACCCAGTACTTC.

This clonotype has more than one count but fewer than ten. The rearrangement joins TRBV7-2 to TRBJ2-4; 9 bases are a match to TRBD1. V lost 4 bases and J lost 7; bases outside the gene matches: 5. CDR3 length: 14 amino acids. Per the germline V gene, CDR1 is SGHTA and CDR2 is FQGNSA. The CDR3, as DNA: TGTGCCAGCAGCTCTTACGGACAGGGGAACATTCAGTACTTC. Translation gives CASSSYGQGNIQYF.

A word on this clonotype: A junction end diverges from the germline sequence, so it may reflect a read error. The chain couples TRBV12-3 or TRBV12-4 to TRBJ1-5; D uncertain. CDR3 length: 14 amino acids. The DNA for the CDR3 is TGTGCCAGCAGCCGGGGTTCACCCAATCAGACCCAGCATTTT. Its translation: CASSRGSPNQTQHF.

V and J are TRBV7-9 and TRBJ2-7; D perhaps matches TRBD2 (6 bases). This CDR3 contains 13 residues. Germline V lookup: CDR1 SEHNR, CDR2 FQNEAQ (reference sequence). The ends were cut back, 5 bases at V and 5 bases at J, with 13 bases in the middle. Here the CDR3 reads CASSLSGNNEQYF. The CDR3, as DNA: TGTGCCAGCAGCCTTAGCGGAAACAACGAGCAGTACTTC.

The chain joins TRBV7-9 to TRBJ2-5, with 10 bases identical to TRBD2. This CDR3 spans 18 amino acids. With V trimmed by 0 bases and J by 2 bases, 9 bases remained unmatched. Germline V gives CDR1 SEHNR, CDR2 FQNEAQ (reference sequence). In DNA form, the CDR3 reads TGTGCCAGCAGCTTAGCGCCTAGCGGGGGCCTGTATCAAGAGACCCAGTACTTC. Translation: CASSLAPSGGLYQETQYF.

This clonotype was counted between two and nine times. The chain is built from TRBV6-6 and TRBJ2-1, with D perhaps matching TRBD2 (5 bases). V dropped 4 bases and J dropped 7 bases, with 14 bases sitting between them. The CDR3 extends over 14 amino acids. CDR1 is MNHNY and CDR2 is SVGAGI in the germline V gene (reference sequence). CDR3 nucleotides: TGTGCCAGCAGTTTCCGGGAAATACGGAATGAGCAGTTCTTC. As protein: CASSFREIRNEQFF.

J is TRBJ1-4 and V is TRBV5-1; 8 bases are a match to TRBD1. Germline V CDR1 and CDR2: SGHRS, YFSETQ. This CDR3 spans 18 amino acids. With 6 bases clipped from V and 2 bases from J, the junction kept 15 bases outside the gene matches. CDR3 nucleotide sequence: TGCGCCAGCATCAAAGTCTGGACAGGGATCCTTACTAATGAAAAACTGTTTTTT. It specifies CASIKVWTGILTNEKLFF.

The chain recombines TRBV29-1 with TRBJ1-1, with D possibly being TRBD1 (5 bases). This CDR3 has 14 amino acids. The germline CDR1 and CDR2 sequences are SQVTM and ANQGSEA. The V and J ends lost 6 bases and 0 bases respectively, with 14 bases between them. The CDR3 spells CSVHFGGLNTEAFF. CDR3 in DNA: TGCAGCGTCCATTTCGGGGGGTTGAACACTGAAGCTTTCTTT.

The chain has TRBV4-3 and TRBJ2-4; weak D call: TRBD1 (5 bases). The CDR3 has 16 amino acids. CDR1 and CDR2 (germline): LGHNA, YSLEER. V lost 0 bases to trimming and J lost 0 bases, with 9 bases between them. CDR3 coding DNA: TGCGCCAGCAGCCAAGAGGCAGGGTTAGCCAAAAACATTCAGTACTTC. Translation gives CASSQEAGLAKNIQYF.

This clonotype was counted many times. The CDR3 reads CASSLRDYALRAFF. In DNA, the CDR3 is TGTGCCAGCAGCTTGAGGGATTATGCCCTAAGAGCGTTCTTC. The chain recombines TRBV5-6 with TRBJ2-1; D uncertain. Deletions cut 1 base from V and 15 bases from J, with 20 bases between. In germline, CDR1 is SGHDT, CDR2 YYEEEE. This CDR3 spans 14 amino acids.

The chain couples TRBV7-8 to TRBJ1-2; 8 nucleotides agree with TRBD1. CDR3 length: 15 residues. From germline, CDR1 is SGHVS and CDR2 FQNEAQ. Trimming removed 4 bases from V and 4 bases from J; junction bases left unmatched: 8. Written as DNA, the CDR3 is TGTGCCAGCAGCTGGGACAGGTACCCTGGCTATGGCTACACCTTC. This codes for CASSWDRYPGYGYTF. Full variable domain (rest looked up from reference TRBV7-8 and TRBJ1-2): GAGVSQSPRYKVAKRGQDVALRCDPISGHVSLFWYQQALGQGPEFLTYFQNEAQLDKSGLPSDRFFAERPEGSVSTLKIQRTQQEDSAVYLCASSWDRYPGYGYTFGSGTRLTVV.